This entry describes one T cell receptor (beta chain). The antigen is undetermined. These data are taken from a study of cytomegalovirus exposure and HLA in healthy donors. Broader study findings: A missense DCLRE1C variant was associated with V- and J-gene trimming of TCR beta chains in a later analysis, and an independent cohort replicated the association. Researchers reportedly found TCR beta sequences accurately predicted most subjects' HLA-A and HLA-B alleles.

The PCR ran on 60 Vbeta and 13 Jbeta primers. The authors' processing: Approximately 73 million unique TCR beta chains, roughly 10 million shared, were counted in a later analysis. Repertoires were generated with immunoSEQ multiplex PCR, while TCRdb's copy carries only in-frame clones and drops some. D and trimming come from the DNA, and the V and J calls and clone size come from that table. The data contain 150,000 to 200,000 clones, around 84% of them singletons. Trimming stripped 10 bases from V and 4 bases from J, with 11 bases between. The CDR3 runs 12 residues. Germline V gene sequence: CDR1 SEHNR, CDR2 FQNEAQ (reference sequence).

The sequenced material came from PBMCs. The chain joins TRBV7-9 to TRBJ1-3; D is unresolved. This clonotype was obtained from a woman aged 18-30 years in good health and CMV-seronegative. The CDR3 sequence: CAITPSGNTIYF. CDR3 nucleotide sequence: TGTGCCATCACACCTTCCGGAAACACCATATATTTT. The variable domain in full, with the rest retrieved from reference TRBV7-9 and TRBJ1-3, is DTGVSQNPRHKITKRGQNVTFRCDPISEHNRLYWYRQTLGQGPEFLTYFQNEAQLEKSRLLSDRFSAERPKGSFSTLEIQRTEQGDSAMYLCAITPSGNTIYFGEGSWLTVV.